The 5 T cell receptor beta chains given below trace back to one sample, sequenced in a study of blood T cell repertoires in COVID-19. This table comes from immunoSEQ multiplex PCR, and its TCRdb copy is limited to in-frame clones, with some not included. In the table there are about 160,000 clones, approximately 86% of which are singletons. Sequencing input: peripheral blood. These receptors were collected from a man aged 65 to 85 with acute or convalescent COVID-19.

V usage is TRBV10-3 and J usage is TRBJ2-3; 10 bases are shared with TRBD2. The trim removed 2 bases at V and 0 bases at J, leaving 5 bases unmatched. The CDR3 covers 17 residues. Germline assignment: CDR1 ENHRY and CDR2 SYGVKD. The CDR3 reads CAISELLAGASTDTQYF. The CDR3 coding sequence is TGTGCCATCAGTGAGCTCCTAGCGGGAGCAAGCACAGATACGCAGTATTTT.

The CDR3 is CASSQDSGHLGEKLFF. The CDR3 bases are TGCGCCAGCAGCCAAGATTCGGGACATTTGGGTGAAAAACTGTTTTTT. The rearrangement links TRBV4-3 to TRBJ1-4; D is possibly TRBD1 (6 bases). CDR1 is LGHNA and CDR2 is YSLEER in the germline V gene. The V end was cut by 0 bases, the J end by 7 bases, with 15 bases between. The CDR3 has 16 residues.

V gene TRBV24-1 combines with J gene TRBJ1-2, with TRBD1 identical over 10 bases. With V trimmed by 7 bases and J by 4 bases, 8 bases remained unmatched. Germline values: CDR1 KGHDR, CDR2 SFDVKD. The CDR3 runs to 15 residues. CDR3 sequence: CATSLPGQGIYGYTF. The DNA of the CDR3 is TGTGCCACCAGCCTACCGGGACAGGGGATCTATGGCTACACCTTC.

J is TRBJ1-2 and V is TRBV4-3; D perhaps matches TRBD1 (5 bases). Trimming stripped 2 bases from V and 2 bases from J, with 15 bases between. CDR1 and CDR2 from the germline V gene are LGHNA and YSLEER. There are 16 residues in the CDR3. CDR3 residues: CASSQWGGSPNYGYTF. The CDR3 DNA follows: TGCGCCAGCAGCCAATGGGGCGGCAGTCCAAACTATGGCTACACCTTC.

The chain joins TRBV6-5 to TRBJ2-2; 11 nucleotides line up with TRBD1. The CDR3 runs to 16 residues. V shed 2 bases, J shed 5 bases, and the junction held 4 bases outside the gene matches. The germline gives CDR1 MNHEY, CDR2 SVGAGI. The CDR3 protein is CASSYMGTGGTGELFF. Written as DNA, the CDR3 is TGTGCCAGCAGTTACATGGGGACAGGGGGGACCGGGGAGCTGTTTTTT.